This passage covers 14 T cell receptor beta chains from one sample sequenced in a study of blood T cells in healthy people across ages (dated by TCRdb to the mid-2010s). Libraries were prepared through 5' RACE. Reads for this sample came from an Illumina HiSeq 2500. The second PCR ran for roughly 7 to 11 cycles and used a J-beta primer mix along with a sample-barcoded 5' primer. TCRdb trimmed the raw reads at Q25, called clones with MiXCR and kept productive beta chains. All rows with the same CDR3 protein become a single entry with the most common DNA and genes. For this sample the table gives almost 800,000 distinct CDR3 sequences, of which roughly 64% were detected only once. The top ten clonotypes cover over 20% of the sample. Material for sequencing was blood. These TCRs come from a man in his thirties or forties in good health.

This chain uses TRBV20-1 with TRBJ2-1, with TRBD2 matching over 8 bases. V gave up 0 bases and J gave up 5 bases; unmatched junction bases: 6. This CDR3 comprises 15 residues. The germline CDR1 and CDR2 sequences are DFQATT and SNEGSKA (reference sequence). The DNA for the CDR3 is TGCAGTGCTAGAGATGGGCGGGGGGTACACAATGAGCAGTTCTTC. Translation gives CSARDGRGVHNEQFF.

This chain joins TRBV7-9 and TRBJ1-4; 7 nucleotides agree with TRBD1. Germline V gene lookup returns CDR1 SEHNR and CDR2 FQNEAQ (reference sequence). V lost 7 bases to trimming and J lost 0 bases; unmatched junction nucleotides: 8. This CDR3 region has 16 residues. CDR3 amino acids: CASTGGGQSTNEKLFF. The CDR3 region has the DNA TGTGCCAGCACCGGGGGGGGACAGTCAACTAATGAAAAACTGTTTTTT.

V usage is TRBV3-1 and J usage is TRBJ2-5, with D possibly TRBD1 on 6 matching bases. Trimming shortened V by 3 bases and J by 2 bases, and 13 bases separated the two germline ends. Germline assignment: CDR1 LGHDT and CDR2 YNNKEL (reference sequence). The CDR3 has 15 amino acids. The CDR3 nucleotides read TGTGCCAGCAGCCATCCGACAGGTTCGCAAGAGACCCAGTACTTC. Its protein product is CASSHPTGSQETQYF.

This clonotype was detected a few times. The V call is TRBV20-1, the J call TRBJ1-4; 10 bases fit TRBD1. The CDR3 runs 13 residues. The germline V gene encodes CDR1 DFQATT and CDR2 SNEGSKA (reference sequence). J was trimmed by 10 bases and V by 3 bases; bases with no gene match: 5. This CDR3 reads CSASGTGDGKLFF. The CDR3 nucleotides are TGCAGTGCTAGTGGGACAGGGGACGGAAAACTGTTTTTT.

This clonotype was counted a few times. The chain recombines TRBV9 with TRBJ2-1, with 12 bases matching TRBD2. Germline V gene data show CDR1 as SGDLS and CDR2 as YYNGEE. The CDR3 is made up of 19 amino acids. Trimming at V came to 3 bases and at J to 2 bases, leaving 12 bases not matched to a gene. CDR3 nucleotides: TGTGCCAGCAGCGCCGGACTAGCGGGAAGCCTCGGCACCTACAATGAGCAGTTCTTC. Amino acid sequence: CASSAGLAGSLGTYNEQFF.

At least ten counts were recorded for this clonotype. The chain links TRBV10-3 to TRBJ2-3; 7 bases match TRBD2. CDR3 length equals 14 residues. Germline CDR1 ENHRY, CDR2 SYGVKD. J lost 5 bases, V lost 10 bases, and 12 bases had no gene match. The CDR3 DNA sequence: TGTGCCACCGCGGCGGGGGATCTAGGAGATACGCAGTATTTT. This codes for CATAAGDLGDTQYF.

In its sample, this clonotype was seen a few times. The chain carries TRBV6-5 and TRBJ2-5, with no clear D. Per germline, CDR1 MNHEY and CDR2 SVGAGI. This CDR3 spans 13 amino acids. The ends were cut back, 2 bases at V and 5 bases at J, with 9 bases in the middle. The CDR3 DNA reads TGTGCCAGCAGTTACGGGCTGGGGGAGACCCAGTACTTC. Translation: CASSYGLGETQYF.

The chain links TRBV7-2 to TRBJ1-5; D uncertain. V lost 0 bases and J lost 5, with 11 bases in between. This CDR3 contains 15 residues. Per the germline V gene, CDR1 is SGHTA and CDR2 is FQGNSA. The CDR3 reads CASSLASRLYQPQHF. The DNA for the CDR3 is TGTGCCAGCAGCTTAGCGTCAAGGTTATATCAGCCCCAGCATTTT.

The chain combines TRBV14 with TRBJ1-1, with unresolved D. The CDR3 contains 13 residues. Germline lookup yields CDR1 SGHDN and CDR2 FVKESK. Trimming left V 5 bases short and J 0 bases short, with 7 bases between. The CDR3 here is CASSNKMNTEAFF. The CDR3 DNA reads TGTGCCAGCAGCAACAAAATGAACACTGAAGCTTTCTTT.

The genes are TRBV29-1 and TRBJ2-4; 7 bases line up with TRBD1. The CDR3 has 13 amino acids. J was trimmed by 8 bases and V by 1 base; bases with no gene match: 5. CDR1 and CDR2 (germline): SQVTM, ANQGSEA. CDR3 DNA: TGCAGCGTTGAAGGGGACAGTGGCGACATTCAGTACTTC. Its protein product is CSVEGDSGDIQYF.

The chain uses TRBV6-1 and TRBJ2-1; the match to TRBD2 covers 10 bases. The CDR3 contains 17 residues. J gave up 7 bases and V 5 bases, and 14 bases lay outside the gene matches. The germline V gene has CDR1 MNHNS and CDR2 SASEGT. This CDR3 is CASSPLAGALVPNEQFF. CDR3 coding DNA: TGTGCCAGCAGTCCCCTAGCGGGGGCCCTCGTGCCGAATGAGCAGTTCTTC.

This clonotype was recorded a few times. The rearrangement links TRBV30 to TRBJ1-4; possible D gene TRBD1, 5 bases. The CDR3 totals 11 residues. Germline V CDR1 and CDR2: GTSNPN, SVGIG (reference sequence). Between the trimmed V and J ends, which lost 3 bases and 6 bases, there was a span of 5 bases. In DNA form, the CDR3 reads TGTGCCTGGAGGACAGATGAAAAACTGTTTTTT. Its protein product is CAWRTDEKLFF.

About this clonotype itself: One end of the junction does not line up with germline, which may come from a read error. The V call is TRBV7-9, the J call TRBJ2-6, with D possibly TRBD2 on 6 matching bases. The CDR3 extends over 17 amino acids. From germline, CDR1 is SEHNR and CDR2 FQNEAQ (reference sequence). The CDR3 coding sequence is TGTGCCAGCAGCGCCCAAGGAGCCTTCGGAGGGGCCGACGTCCTGACTTTC. It encodes CASSAQGAFGGADVLTF.

This chain connects TRBV4-2 to TRBJ2-1; 9 bases are a match to TRBD2. Per germline, CDR1 LGHNA and CDR2 YNFKEQ. This CDR3 is 16 amino acids long. V was clipped by 3 bases and J by 3 bases; unmatched bases: 6. In DNA form, the CDR3 reads TGTGCCAGCAGCCAGCTAGCGGGATACGACTACAATGAGCAGTTCTTC. Translating it yields CASSQLAGYDYNEQFF.